This T cell receptor (beta chain) stems from a study of PD-1 blockade in classical Hodgkin lymphoma (dated by TCRdb to between 2020 and 2021). About the full investigation: Nivolumab dosing was 3 mg/kg intravenously every 2 weeks, continuing until either disease progression or unacceptable toxicity. The study used CyTOF and TCR beta sequencing to define a peripheral blood immune signature of response to PD-1 blockade in classical Hodgkin lymphoma.

The Qiagen DNeasy kit was used to extract genomic DNA from unsorted PBMCs and from the negatively selected CD4+ and CD8+ fractions. Using primers that anneal to V and J segments, immunoSEQ multiplex PCR amplified the TCR beta CDR3 regions. A synthetic immune receptor repertoire was used to minimize amplification bias, and any remaining bias was removed computationally after sequencing. In the original analysis: Custom Python scripts were used to quantify repertoire diversity as the Shannon entropy index. Unsorted, CD4+ and CD8+ repertoires were analyzed separately, except for combined analyses in which CD4+ and CD8+ sequences were merged in silico. Clonal expansion was defined as at least a 2-fold frequency increase after treatment relative to C1D1, with a pseudocount of 0.5 for undetected baseline clones. Clones with 0 or 1 copy at C1D1 were defined as singleton clones, while clones with 2 or more copies were defined as non-singleton clones. Clones expanded in unsorted samples were labelled as CD4+, CD8+ or unknown by matching protein sequences in sorted samples from the same patient. Wilcoxon tests on paired samples were used to test changes in diversity from C1D1 to C4D1. This immuneACCESS table, as held by TCRdb, lists in-frame sequences with V and J called but not all clones. Of the missing ones, under half trace to an unresolved V gene in checked studies; the others have no known cause. The D gene and trimming were derived from the DNA, and the V and J assignments and clone size from that table. The sample table records about 44,000 clones; 60% to 70% of these occur just once. The ten largest clones represent approximately 2.8% of the sample.

Comment on this clone: Its antigen target is currently unknown. Base qualities are missing; no much larger clone stands one base away.

Trimming removed 2 bases from V and 4 bases from J; the gene matches leave 7 bases unexplained. The CDR3 runs 15 amino acids, cysteine and phenylalanine included. The CDR3 DNA has 45 bases and is translated from base 1. Taken from the germline V gene, the CDR1 and CDR2 loops are KGHSH and LQKENI. What the authors observed across the whole study: Trial patients achieving complete response had baseline diversity similar to newly diagnosed patients, whereas partial responders and progressors had significantly lower diversity. Lower diversity was observed in patients in whom nivolumab was started less than 1 year after ASCT, and these patients were excluded from later analyses so that confounding by immune reconstitution would be avoided. The study covered only a single clinical trial cohort, and the causes of the repertoire differences, possibly disease activity or prior therapy, were still not defined. A significant rise by C4D1 was seen in CD4+ but not CD8+ TCR diversity (p=0.0027 vs p=0.16), with the rise being most apparent in complete responders (p=0.02). Newly diagnosed patients were reported to have lower baseline TCR diversity than healthy donors, and relapsed/refractory patients were reported to have lower baseline TCR diversity still.

Per the publication, the time point label means: cycle 4 day 1 (C4D1), after about 6 weeks of nivolumab. Every trial patient had relapsed after autologous stem cell transplantation, and cohorts A, B and C differed in prior brentuximab vedotin exposure. A total of approximately 51 patients with relapsed/refractory classical Hodgkin lymphoma made up the trial cohort, and each patient's best overall response was complete response, partial response or progressive disease. Trial patients were treated with single-agent nivolumab in the multi-cohort phase II CheckMate 205 trial. An independent review committee assessed best overall response by applying the 2007 International Working Group response criteria. Trial PBMCs were collected immediately before nivolumab initiation (C1D1) and during therapy at cycle 2 day 1 and cycle 4 day 1. Peripheral blood was collected in 8 mL Vacutainer Cell Preparation Tubes, from which PBMCs were isolated by centrifugation and then cryopreserved.

This TCR was sampled from a human donor with classical Hodgkin lymphoma. The sample consisted of peripheral blood mononuclear cells (PBMCs), taken before the fourth cycle of nivolumab. Recombination linked TRBV18 to TRBJ2-7; 8 bases in the junction line up with TRBD1. The bases are TGTGCCAGCTCACCAGGGGCTGGACAGGGATACGAGCAGTACTTC. Translated, this is CASSPGAGQGYEQYF.